This T cell receptor beta chain was retrieved from a study of response to subunit inactivated influenza vaccine. The CDR3 loop spans 18 amino acids. V gave up 0 bases and J gave up 3 bases, with 21 bases separating them. In germline, CDR1 is MNHEY, CDR2 SVGAGI. Each CDR3 protein is one row after TCRdb ran MiXCR on the RT-PCR reads. The sample gives some 550,000 distinct CDR3 sequences, under 30% of which show up once; 2.5% to 3.5% is in the top ten. These same data were also listed under a study on T cells expressing NK-cell markers. Per that study: A 5'RACE template switching approach incorporating UMIs was used to make TCR beta cDNA. One of eight sequenced donors was HCMV-seronegative; the other seven were seropositive. Of the CD8+ T cell pool in more than 5 donors, about 1.0-8% was accounted for by dominant NKG2C+ clonotypes. In several donors, these clonotypes also led the CD3+CD56-NKG2C+ fraction.

The rearrangement uses TRBV6-5 and TRBJ2-7; D remains unclear. This TCR derives from a man in his fifties or sixties who received an inactivated influenza vaccine. Sequences were derived from CD4+ T cells sorted from PBMCs, sampled about 12 days after vaccination. The CDR3 region is CASSYSSPWQAAVYEQYF. DNA of the CDR3: TGTGCCAGCAGTTACTCGTCTCCGTGGCAGGCAGCCGTCTACGAGCAGTACTTC.